The 21 T cell receptor beta chains presented below share a single source sample, sequenced in a study of metastatic and nonmetastatic thyroid tumors. Thyroid surgery was preceded by no treatment in any patient. Through MiXCR, TCRdb re-clonotyped the PCR reads. This table has over 25,000 clones, 17% appearing once. The material sequenced was blood. All receptors come from a female donor with papillary thyroid cancer or a benign thyroid nodule (not recorded which). Some clones in this sample may be carry-over from other donors' samples.

On this clone itself: Since a much larger clone is just one base distant, this may be a read error. The CDR3 sequence is CATGVDISQETQYF. Here the CDR3 DNA reads TGTGCCACCGGCGTGGACATAAGTCAAGAGACCCAGTACTTC. This chain joins TRBV2 and TRBJ2-5; tentatively, D is TRBD1 (5 bases). CDR3 length: 14 residues. Germline V gene data show CDR1 as SNHLY and CDR2 as FYNNEI. Trimming stripped 10 bases from V and 2 bases from J, with 17 bases between.

Worth noting for this clone: The junction departs from germline at one end; a sequencing error may be responsible. The sample has other DNA sequences that encode this CDR3 too. The genes are TRBV28 and TRBJ1-5, with D hard to call. The germline V gene has CDR1 MDHEN and CDR2 SYDVKM. The CDR3 is 16 amino acids. The CDR3 coding sequence is TGTGCCAGCAGTCATAAGCGGACGTATAGCAATCAGCCCCAGCACTTT. Encoded protein: CASSHKRTYSNQPQHF.

This clone was picked up many times. This rearrangement joins TRBV7-6 to TRBJ1-3, with 9 bases lining up with TRBD1. The trim removed 8 bases at V and 3 bases at J, leaving 5 bases unmatched. Germline lookup yields CDR1 SGHVS and CDR2 FNYEAQ. CDR3 size: 14 residues. This CDR3 is CASQQGASGNTIYF. The DNA of the CDR3 is TGTGCCAGCCAACAGGGGGCGAGTGGAAACACCATATATTTT.

This clone came up many times. V usage is TRBV9 and J usage is TRBJ1-2, with D possibly TRBD1 on 5 matching bases. The germline CDR1 and CDR2 sequences are SGDLS and YYNGEE. The CDR3 covers 17 residues. V was cut by 3 bases and J by 0 bases, with 18 bases left in between. The CDR3 protein is CASSGGPAGEANYGYTF. The CDR3 coding sequence is TGTGCCAGCAGCGGAGGCCCGGCGGGGGAAGCTAACTATGGCTACACCTTC.

The table lists this clone with a few counts. The chain has TRBV6-1 and TRBJ1-2, with D possibly being TRBD1 (5 bases). The V gene lost 4 bases and the J gene lost 7 bases, with 13 bases spanning the gap. Germline assignment: CDR1 MNHNS and CDR2 SASEGT. This CDR3 region has 13 residues. The CDR3 here is CASSGPRVLGYTF. DNA for the CDR3: TGTGCCAGCAGTGGGCCCAGGGTACTTGGCTACACCTTC.

In this sample, this clone turned up many times. The V and J genes are TRBV30 and TRBJ2-1, with D unclear. The germline V and J ends were trimmed by 0 bases and 8 bases, with 8 bases remaining between them. The CDR3 loop spans 12 amino acids. In germline, CDR1 is GTSNPN, CDR2 SVGIG (reference sequence). For the CDR3, the DNA is TGTGCCTGGAGTGTGATGCGCGATGAGCAGTTCTTC. This encodes CAWSVMRDEQFF.

This clone was recorded many times. The chain joins TRBV7-3 to TRBJ2-3, with D possibly TRBD2 on 6 matching bases. V was cut by 8 bases and J by 4 bases, with 13 bases left in between. CDR3 length: 13 residues. CDR1 SGHTA and CDR2 FQGTGA come from the germline V gene. In DNA, the CDR3 is TGTGCCAGCCGCTCGGCGGGGTCAGATACGCAGTATTTT. Translation: CASRSAGSDTQYF.

This clone was counted many times. The CDR3 here is CASGALNTGELFF. The CDR3 DNA follows: TGTGCCAGCGGAGCATTGAACACCGGGGAGCTGTTTTTT. The rearrangement uses TRBV27 and TRBJ2-2; D gene ambiguous. V dropped 8 bases and J dropped 1 base, with 8 bases sitting between them. The CDR3 has 13 residues. Per the germline V gene, CDR1 is MNHEY and CDR2 is SMNVEV (reference sequence).

Worth noting for this clone: The conserved final phenylalanine or tryptophan is absent from the CDR3, which likely points to a read error. The V call is TRBV7-3, the J call TRBJ2-7; no reliable D call. Trimming stripped 6 bases from V and 3 bases from J, with 12 bases between. Germline CDR1 and CDR2: SGHTA and FQGTGA. The CDR3 spans 13 residues. The DNA for the CDR3 is TGTGCCAGCAGTGAATCTCCGGACTACGAGCAGTACCTC. Amino acid sequence: CASSESPDYEQYL.

This clone appeared a few times. This rearrangement joins TRBV6-1 to TRBJ1-1, with 8 bases fitting TRBD1. Germline trimming cut 2 bases from V and 13 bases from J; bases unmatched to any gene: 9. Germline V gives CDR1 MNHNS, CDR2 SASEGT. The CDR3 totals 13 residues. CDR3 in amino acids: CASSEHTYRGVFF. In nucleotides, the CDR3 is TGTGCCAGCAGTGAACATACCTACAGGGGGGTTTTCTTT.

This CDR3 reads CASSEIGRGSNQPQHF. CDR3 DNA sequence: TGTGCCAGCAGTGAAATCGGAAGGGGTAGCAATCAGCCCCAGCATTTT. This chain connects TRBV6-1 to TRBJ1-5; possible D gene TRBD1, 5 bases. Germline V gene data show CDR1 as MNHNS and CDR2 as SASEGT. This CDR3 comprises 16 residues. Between the trimmed V and J ends, which lost 2 bases and 0 bases, there was a span of 11 bases.

This clone appeared many times. The chain links TRBV27 to TRBJ2-7; D unresolved. V was shortened by 3 bases and J by 6 bases, with 15 bases between the two germline ends. Germline values: CDR1 MNHEY, CDR2 SMNVEV (reference sequence). This CDR3 contains 14 residues. In DNA, the CDR3 is TGTGCCAGCAGTTTGCTCTCCCCGGTGAGCGAGCAGTACTTC. This sequence encodes CASSLLSPVSEQYF.

The sample holds many counts of this clone. The chain couples TRBV10-2 to TRBJ2-2; 11 bases fit TRBD2. This CDR3 contains 14 residues. J gave up 5 bases and V 6 bases, and 2 bases lay outside the gene matches. CDR1 WSHSY and CDR2 SAAADI come from the germline V gene. CDR3 amino acids: CASSGLAGTGELFF. In DNA form, the CDR3 reads TGCGCCAGCAGCGGACTAGCGGGTACCGGGGAGCTGTTTTTT.

Many counts were recorded for this clone. This chain uses TRBV28 with TRBJ2-5, with 13 bases lining up with TRBD2. This CDR3 spans 17 amino acids. V shed 6 bases, J shed 4 bases, and the junction held 11 bases outside the gene matches. Germline values: CDR1 MDHEN, CDR2 SYDVKM. CDR3 DNA sequence: TGTGCCAGCAGCCCTTTCGGGACTAGCGGGAAAGGAGAGACCCAGTACTTC. It yields the protein CASSPFGTSGKGETQYF.

This clone was recorded at least ten times. The chain joins TRBV7-9 to TRBJ2-1, with a tentative D call TRBD2 (6 bases). V lost 5 bases to trimming and J lost 7 bases, with 18 bases between them. There are 15 residues in the CDR3. The germline CDR1 and CDR2 sequences are SEHNR and FQNEAQ (reference sequence). CDR3 residues: CASSPPGLSGNEQFF. The CDR3 bases are TGTGCCAGCAGCCCGCCGGGACTGTCTGGAAATGAGCAGTTCTTC.

This clone was picked up many times. At the DNA level, this CDR3 is encoded by other sequences in the same sample as well. The V and J genes are TRBV19 and TRBJ2-5; TRBD2 aligns across 13 bases. Germline V gene lookup returns CDR1 LNHDA and CDR2 SQIVND (reference sequence). CDR3 length equals 15 residues. The ends lost 5 bases at V and 5 bases at J; junction bases unmatched: 5. The CDR3 DNA sequence: TGTGCCAGTAGTGCACTAGCGGGAGGGCCCGAGACCCAGTACTTC. Translation gives CASSALAGGPETQYF.

By sample fraction, this clone is medium-sized (0.01 to 0.1%). V is TRBV20-1 and J is TRBJ2-7, with 9 bases matching TRBD2. The CDR3 contains 13 residues. Germline CDR1 DFQATT, CDR2 SNEGSKA (reference sequence). Trimming at V came to 4 bases and at J to 7 bases, leaving 8 bases not matched to a gene. The CDR3 DNA is TGCAGTGCTACTAGCGGGGTGGTTTGGGAGCAGTACTTC. This codes for CSATSGVVWEQYF.

This clone was counted at least ten times. The chain recombines TRBV24-1 with TRBJ1-5; TRBD1 might be the D (6 bases). This CDR3 has 14 amino acids. CDR1 KGHDR and CDR2 SFDVKD come from the germline V gene. Deletions cut 2 bases from V and 6 bases from J, with 10 bases between. CDR3 in DNA: TGTGCCACCAGTGATTGGGACATGAGTCAGCCCCAGCATTTT. This encodes CATSDWDMSQPQHF.

This clone was detected ten times or more. The chain joins TRBV19 to TRBJ1-3; no reliable D call. Germline values: CDR1 LNHDA, CDR2 SQIVND (reference sequence). Trimming took off 3 bases at V and 2 bases at J, with 8 bases between the two ends. This CDR3 has 14 amino acids. As DNA, the CDR3 is TGTGCCAGTAGTATCGGGGAACCTGGAAACACCATATATTTT. Translation: CASSIGEPGNTIYF.

In this sample, this clone turned up a few times. A clone one base away is much larger, so this may be a read error. The chain combines TRBV7-3 with TRBJ2-3; the D gene is possibly TRBD2 (6 bases). The germline V gene has CDR1 SGHTA and CDR2 FQGTGA. The CDR3 runs 14 residues. CDR3 amino acids: CASSPGTQTDAQYF. Written as DNA, the CDR3 is TGTGCCAGCAGCCCTGGGACTCAGACAGATGCGCAGTATTTT. Together with reference TRBV7-3 and TRBJ2-3, the CDR3 gives the full variable domain: GAGVSQTPSNKVTEKGKYVELRCDPISGHTALYWYRQSLGQGPEFLIYFQGTGAADDSGLPNDRFFAVRPEGSVSTLKIQRTERGDSAVYLCASSPGTQTDAQYFGPGTRLTVL.

This clone appeared many times. This chain connects TRBV20-1 to TRBJ2-4; 12 bases are shared with TRBD2. The V gene end was trimmed by 0 bases and the J gene end by 0 bases; junction bases not matched to a gene: 6. The germline V gene has CDR1 DFQATT and CDR2 SNEGSKA (reference sequence). The CDR3 is 18 amino acids. The CDR3 sequence: CSARDLLAGGLAKNIQYF. The CDR3 nucleotides read TGCAGTGCTAGAGATCTGCTAGCGGGGGGGCTAGCCAAAAACATTCAGTACTTC.